The entry that follows covers one TCR beta chain sequence. The entry originates in a study of CD8+CD57+ T cells in acquired aplastic anemia. CD8+CD57+ cell expansion had been shown by flow cytometry in patients chosen for sequencing. Germline CDR1 LNHDA, CDR2 SQIVND (reference sequence). Trimming pared 3 bases from V and 2 bases from J, leaving 15 bases between. The CDR3 has 16 amino acids. Using genomic DNA as the template, TCR beta VDJ and CDR3 profiling was carried out. TCRdb reanalysed the reads using MiXCR and keeps one entry per CDR3 protein. In the table there are around 180,000 distinct CDR3 sequences, less than 50% of which are singletons.

This chain links TRBV19 with TRBJ2-3, with a possible D match to TRBD2 (5 bases). This TCR derives from a human donor with aplastic anemia. Source material: sorted CD4+, CD8+, or CD8+CD57+ T cells (not recorded which) from PBMCs. CDR3 sequence (DNA): TGTGCCAGTAGTATGCCCCTGGGGAGTCTCACAGATACGCAGTATTTT. Its protein is CASSMPLGSLTDTQYF.